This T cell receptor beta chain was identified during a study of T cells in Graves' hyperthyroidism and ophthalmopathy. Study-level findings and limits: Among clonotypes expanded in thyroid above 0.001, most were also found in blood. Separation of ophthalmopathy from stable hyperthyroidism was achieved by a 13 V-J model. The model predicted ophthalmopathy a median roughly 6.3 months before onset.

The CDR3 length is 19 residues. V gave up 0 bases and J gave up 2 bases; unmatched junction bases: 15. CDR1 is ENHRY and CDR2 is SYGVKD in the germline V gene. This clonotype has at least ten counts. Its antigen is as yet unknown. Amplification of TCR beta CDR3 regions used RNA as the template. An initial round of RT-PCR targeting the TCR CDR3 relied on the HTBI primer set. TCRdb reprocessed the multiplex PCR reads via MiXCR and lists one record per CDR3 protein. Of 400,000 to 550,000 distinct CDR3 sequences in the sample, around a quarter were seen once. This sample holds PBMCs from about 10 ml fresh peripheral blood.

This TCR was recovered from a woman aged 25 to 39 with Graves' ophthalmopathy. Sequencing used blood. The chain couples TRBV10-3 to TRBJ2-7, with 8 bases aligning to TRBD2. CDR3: CAISESTIQVAGRAYEQYF. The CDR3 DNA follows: TGTGCCATCAGTGAGTCGACGATCCAGGTAGCGGGGAGGGCCTACGAGCAGTACTTC.